The entry that follows covers one TCR beta chain sequence. Its target is unknown. The data belong to a study of T cell responses to AZD1222 COVID-19 vaccine. Looking at the study overall: Doses given second, at about 4 or about 12 weeks, were pooled. Study-wide results and limits: Sampled repertoires all dated from after the peak T cell response. The reported proportion of spike-specific TCRs targeting unmutated variant regions was nearly half.

Only in-frame clones appear in the TCRdb table, and some are missing; sequencing was by immunoSEQ multiplex PCR. The data show 100,000 to 150,000 clones, about nine tenths seen once. Trimming took off 2 bases at V and 5 bases at J, with 14 bases between the two ends. The germline gives CDR1 SGHNT, CDR2 YYREEE (reference sequence). This CDR3 has 14 amino acids. This receptor was identified in an adult in good health. Material: peripheral blood, obtained on day 0 of AZD1222 vaccination. The gene calls are TRBV5-4 and TRBJ2-7, with D possibly matching TRBD1 (5 bases). Here the CDR3 DNA reads TGTGCCAGCAGCTTTAGTACAGGTGTTGACGAGCAGTACTTC. It codes for CASSFSTGVDEQYF.